The rows below give T cell receptor beta chains drawn from one sample of a study of shared clonotypes between healthy human individuals. Some clones are missing from TCRdb's copy, which holds only in-frame ones; the method was immunoSEQ multiplex PCR. The data hold approximately 340,000 clones, with 74% observed a single time. The sequencing input was memory CD4+ T cells sorted from blood. The receptors originated from a man aged 25-45 years in good health. CDR3s include the opening cysteine and the closing phenylalanine or tryptophan.

length,J,V,CDR3
14,TRBJ2-1,TRBV5-1,CASSRGSSYNEQFF
10,TRBJ2-5,TRBV2,CASSAGVSDF
13,TRBJ1-5,TRBV10-3,CAIKGTGNQPQHF
16,TRBJ2-1,TRBV7-2,CASSLGSGRTDNEQFF
12,TRBJ2-1,TRBV30,CAWGSGAPKQFF
15,TRBJ1-4,TRBV28,CASSLIRGGNEKLFF
14,TRBJ2-5,TRBV7-9,CASRRSGIRETQYF
14,TRBJ2-7,TRBV15,CATRGTTYPYEQYF
15,TRBJ2-1,TRBV27,CASSYGLAGDIEQFF
17,TRBJ1-5,TRBV5-6,CASSVRAGGARNQPQHF
17,TRBJ2-5,TRBV4-2,CASSQGASFDTRETQYF
14,TRBJ2-1,TRBV6-5,CASQTGRLYNEQFF
17,TRBJ2-7,TRBV9,CASSVAGGPGLSYEQYF
14,TRBJ2-7,TRBV5-8,CASSLGGLAYEQYF
13,TRBJ1-3,TRBV5-1,CASSLAGADTIYF
13,TRBJ2-5,TRBV6-5,CASRSTSVQTQYF
15,TRBJ2-5,TRBV5-1,CASSLRRGGQETQYF
14,TRBJ1-4,TRBV5-6,CASSLRGGALKLFF
14,TRBJ2-7,TRBV7-9,CASSSSGSLFEQYF
13,TRBJ1-2,TRBV28,CASSSGGWDGYTF
13,TRBJ2-3,TRBV30,CAWSVRGRDTQYF
17,TRBJ2-3,TRBV5-5,CASSPSGGPPSTDTQYF
13,TRBJ2-1,TRBV7-7,CASSLREKDEQFF
13,TRBJ2-7,TRBV5-4,CASSLSRVDEQYF
14,TRBJ1-1,TRBV7-2,CASSLSTENTEAFF
14,TRBJ1-1,TRBV5-6,CASSLGDMYTEAFF
16,TRBJ1-1,TRBV4-1,CASSQGWTVMNTEAFF
15,TRBJ2-7,TRBV5-1,CASRRDRDGPYEQYF
14,TRBJ2-7,TRBV7-2,CASSQTGYNYEQYF
14,TRBJ1-1,TRBV7-2,CASSFTGWDTEAFF
16,TRBJ2-3,TRBV15,CATSRDRSGNTDTQYF
13,TRBJ1-1,TRBV6-1,CASSPRGHTEAFF
13,TRBJ1-2,TRBV5-1,CASSLRTEYGYTF
14,TRBJ2-3,TRBV7-9,CASSSGQGADTQYF
14,TRBJ2-5,TRBV9,CASSPQGWGETQYF
12,TRBJ2-1,TRBV6-1,CASSAFPLKVLF
18,TRBJ2-2,TRBV25-1,CASSEPFSHGSYTGELFF
15,TRBJ1-5,TRBV6-1,CASSRSRNSNQPQHF
16,TRBJ2-2,TRBV18,CASSRRERANTGELFF